This T cell receptor (beta chain) was obtained from a study of OX40 agonist ivuxolimab in advanced cancers. Study background: The dose of intravenous ivuxolimab that patients received every 2 weeks ranged from 0.01 to 10 mg/kg. The study's findings and limits: Within 6 weeks, CD4+ and CD8+ blood T cells expanded clonally at 0.1 to 3.0 mg/kg. There were, on average, more expanded clones in CD8+ T cells than in CD4+.

Using immunoSEQ multiplex PCR, the repertoire was profiled, and TCRdb retains in-frame clones only, with some absent. The data contain about 69,000 clones, 90% of them seen just once; the ten biggest clones take up over 9.5%. Trimming shortened V by 9 bases and J by 6 bases, and 14 bases separated the two germline ends. This CDR3 has 12 residues. The germline CDR1 and CDR2 sequences are LNHDA and SQIVND (reference sequence). With respect to this clone: What it binds is unknown.

This chain uses TRBV19 with TRBJ1-2; D is possibly TRBD1 (5 bases). This clonotype was obtained from an adult with an advanced solid tumor such as melanoma, head and neck, liver or kidney cancer. The sequenced sample was CD4+ or CD8+ T cells sorted from blood, obtained in a trial of the OX40 agonist ivuxolimab. Here the CDR3 DNA reads TGTGCCAGCAGTCATGCAGGGAATGGCTACACCTTC. Its translation: CASSHAGNGYTF.